These 8 T cell receptor beta chains share one sample of origin, sequenced in a study of T cells expressing NK-cell markers. TCRdb re-analyzed the 5' RACE reads; it lists each CDR3 protein once, without DNA. The sample data list 350,000 to 500,000 distinct CDR3 sequences. What was sequenced was blood T cells: a sorted CD56 or NKG2C T cell subset, CD4+ or CD8+ T cells, or bulk PBMC T cells (not recorded which). The origin of the receptors is a woman aged 18 to 75 in good health.

This chain joins TRBV10-3 and TRBJ2-3. The CDR3 totals 15 residues. The germline CDR1 and CDR2 sequences are ENHRY and SYGVKD. CDR3 protein: CAISDTLGSGDTQYF.

The chain couples TRBV4-2 to TRBJ1-1; TCRdb reports TRBD1, a call that lacks DNA to check it against. CDR1 is LGHNA, CDR2 YNFKEQ, per germline. The CDR3 runs to 14 residues. The chain's CDR3 is CASSQGTRGGEAFF.

The chain recombines TRBV4-3 with TRBJ2-5; the TCRdb D gene call, TRBD1, has no DNA to confirm it. Looked up from germline, CDR1 is LGHNA and CDR2 is YSLEER. There are 15 residues in the CDR3. The CDR3 protein is CASSLDRGGSETQYF.

The V gene is TRBV6-1, the J gene TRBJ2-3; no DNA is available, so the TRBD2 call from TCRdb remains unchecked. The length of the CDR3 is 17 residues. The V gene's germline CDR1 is MNHNS and CDR2 SASEGT. CDR3 region: CASSKAGTSGIVDTQYF.

CDR3 loop: CAWSISRGHTDTQYF. J is TRBJ2-3 and V is TRBV30; without DNA, the TCRdb call of TRBD1 cannot be checked. Germline lookup yields CDR1 GTSNPN and CDR2 SVGIG (reference sequence). The CDR3 has 15 amino acids.

The V call is TRBV15, the J call TRBJ2-1. CDR1 and CDR2 (germline): LNHNV, YYDKDF (reference sequence). This CDR3 has 17 residues. CDR3 loop: CATSRVLSGDPYNEQFF.

CDR3 protein: CASSTGLVLETQYF. The gene calls are TRBV7-9 and TRBJ2-5; TCRdb's assignment of TRBD2 cannot be checked, as there is no DNA. The germline CDR1 and CDR2 sequences are SEHNR and FQNEAQ (reference sequence). There are 14 residues in the CDR3.

The V and J genes are TRBV28 and TRBJ2-6; TCRdb names TRBD1, which stays unverified in the absence of DNA. The CDR3 has 15 residues. In germline, CDR1 is MDHEN, CDR2 SYDVKM. The CDR3 protein is CASSLEGYGANVLTF.